This TCR beta chain is drawn from a study of blood T cell repertoires in COVID-19. About the research overall: COVID-19 samples, acute and convalescent, were from the United States, Italy and Spain.

This clone was seen only once. A Seattle source enrolled patients during active infection and followed them longitudinally. Original data processing: The authors estimated nucleated cell counts from reference gene primer amplification. Method: immunoSEQ multiplex PCR; TCRdb's copy keeps in-frame clones and lacks some. V and J calls and clone size are given by that table; D and trimming were obtained from the DNA. There are fewer than 350,000 clones in the sample; 70% to 90% occur only once, and about an eighth lies in the top ten. CDR1 is SNHLY and CDR2 is FYNNEI in the germline V gene. The CDR3 contains 12 residues. V was clipped by 6 bases and J by 4 bases, with 9 bases between them.

The sample was peripheral blood. The chain joins TRBV2 to TRBJ1-2, with no clear D. The receptor's source is a woman in her twenties or thirties with COVID-19, enrolled during active disease. The CDR3 coding sequence is TGTGCCAGCAGGCCCAGGCGCTATGGCTACACCTTC. Protein product: CASRPRRYGYTF.